The clone carrying this TCR beta chain turned up a few times. TCR beta libraries used 1.5 to 2 micrograms of DNA from cryopreserved PBMCs. The data were taken from a study of cytotoxic CD8 clonotypes in ibrutinib-treated CLL. The repertoire was sequenced with immunoSEQ multiplex PCR; TCRdb's copy has only in-frame clones and lacks some. The sample holds some 150,000 clones, around 80% seen once. The sequences come from PBMCs, collected after 12 months of ibrutinib treatment. The TCR originated in a human donor with chronic lymphocytic leukemia.

The CDR3 is CASTQGGREKLFF. The CDR3 nucleotides are TGTGCCAGCACCCAGGGAGGGCGGGAAAAACTGTTTTTT. The gene calls are TRBV28 and TRBJ1-4; a possible D gene is TRBD1 (5 bases). CDR3 length: 13 residues. Germline V gives CDR1 MDHEN, CDR2 SYDVKM. The V gene lost 7 bases and the J gene lost 8 bases, with 14 bases spanning the gap.